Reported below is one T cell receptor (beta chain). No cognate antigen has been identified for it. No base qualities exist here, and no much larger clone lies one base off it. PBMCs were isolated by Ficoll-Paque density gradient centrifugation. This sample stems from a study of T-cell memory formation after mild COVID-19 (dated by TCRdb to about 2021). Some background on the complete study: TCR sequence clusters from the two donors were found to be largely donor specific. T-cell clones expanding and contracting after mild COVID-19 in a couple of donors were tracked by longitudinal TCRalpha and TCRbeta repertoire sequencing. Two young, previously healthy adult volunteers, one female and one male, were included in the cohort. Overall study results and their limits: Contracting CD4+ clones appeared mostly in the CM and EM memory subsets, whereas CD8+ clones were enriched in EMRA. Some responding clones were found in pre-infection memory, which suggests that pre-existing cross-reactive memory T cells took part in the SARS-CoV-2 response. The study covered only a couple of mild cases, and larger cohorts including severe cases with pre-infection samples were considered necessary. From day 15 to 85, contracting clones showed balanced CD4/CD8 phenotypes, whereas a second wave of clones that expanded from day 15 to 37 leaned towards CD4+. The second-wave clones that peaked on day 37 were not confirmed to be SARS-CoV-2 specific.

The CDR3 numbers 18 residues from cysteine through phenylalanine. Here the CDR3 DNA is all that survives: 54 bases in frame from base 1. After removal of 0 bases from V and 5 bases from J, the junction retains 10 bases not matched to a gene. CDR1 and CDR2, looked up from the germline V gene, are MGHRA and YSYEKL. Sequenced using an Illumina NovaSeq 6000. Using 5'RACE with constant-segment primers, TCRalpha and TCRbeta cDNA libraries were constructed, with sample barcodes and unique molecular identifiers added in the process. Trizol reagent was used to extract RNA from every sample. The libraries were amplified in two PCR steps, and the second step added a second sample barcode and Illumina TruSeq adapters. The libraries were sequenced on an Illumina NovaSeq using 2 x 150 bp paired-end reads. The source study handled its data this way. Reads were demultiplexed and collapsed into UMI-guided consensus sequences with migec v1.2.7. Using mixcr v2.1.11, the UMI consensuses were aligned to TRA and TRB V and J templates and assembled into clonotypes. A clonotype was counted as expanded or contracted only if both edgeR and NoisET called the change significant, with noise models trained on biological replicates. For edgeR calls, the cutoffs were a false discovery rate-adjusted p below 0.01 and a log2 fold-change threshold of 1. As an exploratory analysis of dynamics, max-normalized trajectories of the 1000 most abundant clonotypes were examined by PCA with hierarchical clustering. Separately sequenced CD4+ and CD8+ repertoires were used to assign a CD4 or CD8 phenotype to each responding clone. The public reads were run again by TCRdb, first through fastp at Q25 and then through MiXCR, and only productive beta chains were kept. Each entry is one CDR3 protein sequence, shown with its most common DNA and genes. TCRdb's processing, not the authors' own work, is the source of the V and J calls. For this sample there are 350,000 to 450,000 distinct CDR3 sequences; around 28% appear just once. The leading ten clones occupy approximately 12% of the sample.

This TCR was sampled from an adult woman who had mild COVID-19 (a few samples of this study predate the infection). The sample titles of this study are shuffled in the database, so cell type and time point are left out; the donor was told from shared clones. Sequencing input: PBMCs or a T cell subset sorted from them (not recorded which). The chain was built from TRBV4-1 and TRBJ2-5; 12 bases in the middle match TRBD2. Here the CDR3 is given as CASSQEPRLAGARETQYF. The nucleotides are TGCGCCAGCAGCCAAGAACCCCGACTAGCGGGAGCTCGGGAGACCCAGTACTTC.